Described below is a single T cell receptor beta chain sequence and its context. Assay used: immunoSEQ multiplex PCR; TCRdb lists only in-frame clones, some missing. The repertoire includes approximately 330,000 clones, about 93% of them detected once, and about 5.8% sits in the top ten. The time point was: blood from clinic visit 5 months post-surgery; TSC patient then seizure free. V gave up 6 bases and J gave up 2 bases; unmatched junction bases: 8. This CDR3 is 16 amino acids long. Germline V gene sequence: CDR1 LNHDA, CDR2 SQIVND (reference sequence). The sample is drawn from a study of brain T cells in children with intractable seizures.

The chain joins TRBV19 to TRBJ1-4, with TRBD1 matching 8 bases. The receptor comes from a boy younger than two with tuberous sclerosis and intractable seizures. The specimen comprised peripheral blood, sampled 5 to 6 months after surgery. The CDR3 region has the DNA TGTGCCAGTAGCAAAGGACAGGGAAGTACTAATGAAAAACTGTTTTTT. Amino acids: CASSKGQGSTNEKLFF.